Listed below are T cell receptor beta chains from one sample, sequenced in a study of molecular identifiers for immune sequencing clone quantification. TCRdb processed the PCR reads anew with MiXCR; each CDR3 protein has one entry. Here the sample spans about 320,000 distinct CDR3 sequences, roughly 24% being singletons. The specimen sequenced was naive CD8+ T cells from blood, with Jurkat cell RNA spiked in. Every receptor here comes from a human donor in good health. Some libraries in this study had Jurkat cell RNA spiked in. Each CDR3 is given with its conserved first and last residue. A D gene is named only where the DNA matches it firmly. Size values are once, few and many counts, or a class for expanded clones, and some rows have none.

>TRBV9|TRBD1|TRBJ2-5|few
TGTGCCAGCAGCCCTTTCTTGACAGGGAGTGTGAGTGAGACCCAGTACTTC
CASSPFLTGSVSETQYF
>TRBV4-3|.|TRBJ1-4|.
TGCGCCAGCAGCCATGTCTCCAGGGGAGATGGTGAAAAACTGTTTTTT
CASSHVSRGDGEKLFF
>TRBV28|TRBD2|TRBJ2-7|.
TGTGCCAGCAAAACAGCGGGAGGGCACTCCTACGAGCAGTACTTC
CASKTAGGHSYEQYF
>TRBV4-2|.|TRBJ2-3|.
TGTGCCAGCAGCCTCAACCTAGGGTACACAGATACGCAGTATTTT
CASSLNLGYTDTQYF
>TRBV27|TRBD1|TRBJ2-7|few
TGTGCCAGCAGCCCCGGGACAGGGTTTTTCGAGCAGTACTTC
CASSPGTGFFEQYF
>TRBV7-3|TRBD2|TRBJ2-1|.
TGTGCCAGCAGCGATCCGACCGGGACTAGCGGGAGTAGGAGGAATGAGCAGTTCTTC
CASSDPTGTSGSRRNEQFF
>TRBV29-1|.|TRBJ2-3|.
TGCAGCGTTGTCACAGATACGCTGTATTTT
CSVVTDTLYF
>TRBV27|TRBD1|TRBJ1-1|many
TGTGCCAGCAGTTTATCAGGGACAGGGGCCCCCAGCACTGAAGCTTTCTTT
CASSLSGTGAPSTEAFF
>TRBV6-6|.|TRBJ1-5|many
TGTGCCAGCAGGGAGGGACAAACAGGTCAGCCCCAGCATTTT
CASREGQTGQPQHF
>TRBV7-9|.|TRBJ2-7|many
TGTGCCAGCAGCTTAGTTGCGAGCGACGAGCAGTACTTC
CASSLVASDEQYF
>TRBV29-1|TRBD1|TRBJ2-3|many
TGCAGCGTCGAGCCCCGGGACAGGGGAGGGGGGGGTACAGATACGCAGTATTTT
CSVEPRDRGGGGTDTQYF
>TRBV11-2|.|TRBJ1-1|many
TGTGCCAGCAGCTTAGGACAGGCCTATGAAGCTTTCTTT
CASSLGQAYEAFF
>TRBV29-1|.|TRBJ2-7|many
TGCAGCGTTGAAGATCCAGACTACGAGCAGTACTTC
CSVEDPDYEQYF
>TRBV6-1|TRBD1|TRBJ1-2|many
TGTGCCAGCAACCCCCGGGACAGGGGTTATTCTGGCTACACCTTC
CASNPRDRGYSGYTF
>TRBV28|.|TRBJ2-3|.
TGTGCCGGCGGTCCCCTTCCGCATACGCAGTATTTT
CAGGPLPHTQYF
>TRBV6-5|.|TRBJ2-6|.
TGTGCCAGCAGTTACGGGGCAGGGCCAGGTACTGGGGCCAACGTCCTGCCTTTC
CASSYGAGPGTGANVLPF
>TRBV4-3|.|TRBJ2-7|few
TGCGCCAGCAGCCAAGGACAGGCCCCCGGCTACGAGCAGTACTTC
CASSQGQAPGYEQYF
>TRBV12-3/TRBV12-4|.|TRBJ2-3|few
TGTGCCAGCAGTTCCGCCCACGTGGATACGCAGTATTTT
CASSSAHVDTQYF
>TRBV19|.|TRBJ2-1|many
TGTGCCAGTAATAAGGGGAACTACCTCAATGAGCAGTTCTTC
CASNKGNYLNEQFF
>TRBV30|.|TRBJ2-4|.
TGTGCCTGGAGTGACGGGGCCAAAAACATTCAGTACTTC
CAWSDGAKNIQYF
>TRBV27|.|TRBJ1-1|many
TGTGCCAGCAGTTTAGGGGAACAGGTTGAAGCTTTCTTT
CASSLGEQVEAFF
>TRBV7-6|.|TRBJ2-7|many
TGTGCCAGCAGCTTAGAAGGCACCTACGAGCAGTACTTC
CASSLEGTYEQYF
>TRBV7-6|.|TRBJ2-1|many
TGTGCCAGCAGCTTAGACCCCAATGAGCAGTTCTTC
CASSLDPNEQFF
>TRBV7-9|TRBD2|TRBJ2-5|many
TGTGCCAGCAGCTTCGATCCAGCGGGGAATCTAGAGACCCAGTACTTC
CASSFDPAGNLETQYF
>TRBV5-4|TRBD2|TRBJ2-7|.
TGTGCCAGCAGCCTGGACTGGGGGGGAGCCTACGAGCAGTACTTC
CASSLDWGGAYEQYF
>TRBV4-1|.|TRBJ2-7|.
TGCGCCAGCAGCCAAGGGGACGGTAGCTCCTACGAGCAGTACTTC
CASSQGDGSSYEQYF
>TRBV11-2|TRBD2|TRBJ2-5|few
TGTGCCAGCAGCCAGCCACTGGCGGGAGCAGAGACCCAGTACTTC
CASSQPLAGAETQYF
>TRBV3-1|.|TRBJ2-7|many
TGTGCCAGCAGCCAAGGGGTCGGGGCCTACGAGCAGTACTTC
CASSQGVGAYEQYF
>TRBV19|.|TRBJ2-1|.
TGTGCCAGTAGTACCCAAGCTACGAGAGAAGAGTTCTTC
CASSTQATREEFF
>TRBV20-1|.|TRBJ1-1|many
TGCAGTGCTCCTGACTATTCACCTGAAGCTTTCTTT
CSAPDYSPEAFF
>TRBV12-5|.|TRBJ2-1|.
TGTGCTAGTGGTTCTGTGGGGGGCTTGGCTAATGAGCAGTTCTTC
CASGSVGGLANEQFF
>TRBV10-2|TRBD2|TRBJ2-3|few
TGCGCCAGCAGCGGAGCGGGAGGACACTCCACAGATACGCAGTATTTT
CASSGAGGHSTDTQYF
>TRBV12-5|TRBD1|TRBJ2-1|many
TGTGCTAGTGGTTTGGCACAGGGGGTCGGGGTGGATGAGCAGTTCTTC
CASGLAQGVGVDEQFF
>TRBV2|TRBD2|TRBJ2-3|.
TGTGCCAGCAAGACTAGCGGGGGTAGCACAGATACGCAGTATTTT
CASKTSGGSTDTQYF
>TRBV20-1|.|TRBJ1-1|many
TGCAGTGCTAGTACCCCCCTGAACACTGAAGCTTTCTTT
CSASTPLNTEAFF
>TRBV13|.|TRBJ1-1|.
TGTGCCAGCAGCTTAGCTGGCAGGGTCGACACTGAAGCTTTCTTT
CASSLAGRVDTEAFF
>TRBV6-5|.|TRBJ2-5|.
TGTGCCAGCAACCCATGGGGGACCGAGGCTGGAGAGACCCAGTACTTC
CASNPWGTEAGETQYF
>TRBV20-1|TRBD2|TRBJ2-5|many
TGCAGTGCTAGAGTTGCGGGGGATAAACAAGAGACCCAGTACTTC
CSARVAGDKQETQYF
>TRBV4-3|.|TRBJ1-2|.
TGCGCCAGCAGCCAAGATGCCGTACCAAACTATGGCTACACCTTC
CASSQDAVPNYGYTF
>TRBV5-6|TRBD2|TRBJ2-7|many
TGTGCCAGCACACCGGGACTAGCGGACTACGAGCAGTACTTC
CASTPGLADYEQYF
>TRBV11-2|.|TRBJ1-1|.
TGTGCCAGCAGCTTAGTCCTAGGGGCGGGAACTGAAGCTTTCTTT
CASSLVLGAGTEAFF
>TRBV12-3/TRBV12-4|.|TRBJ1-1|.
TGTGCCAGCAGTTTTTTAGCTGGGGACACTGAAGCTTTCTTT
CASSFLAGDTEAFF